This TCR beta chain was found in a study of T cells in women clearing cervical HPV infection. The repertoire was sequenced with immunoSEQ multiplex PCR; TCRdb's copy has only in-frame clones and lacks some. This repertoire includes 25,000 to 30,000 clones. Points on this clone: What it recognizes is unknown. Coverage ceases 3 residues before the CDR3 finishes, and the germline J gene fills in the end.

CDR1 and CDR2 from the germline V gene are LNHDA and SQIVND (reference sequence). Trimming removed 5 bases at V and 0 bases at J, with 10 bases between. The CDR3 runs 15 residues. The study, taken as a whole, reports: Unknown T-cell numbers per sample may underlie the richness differences.

This receptor was taken from a woman aged 18 to 75 with a cervical HPV16 infection that either progressed to CIN3+ or cleared (not recorded which). This sequence joins TRBV19 and TRBJ1-4; tentatively, D is TRBD1 (5 bases). Sequenced material: blood buffy coat. The DNA read from the CDR3 is TGTGCCAGTAGTTCCTTAGGGGCAACTAATGAAAAA. Its translation is CASSSLGATNEK. From start to end, the CDR3 is CASSSLGATNEKLFF.